The TCR beta chain described here comes from a study of T cell changes during pregnancy in multiple sclerosis. Libraries were prepared by immunoSEQ multiplex PCR; TCRdb keeps only in-frame clonotypes and omits some of them. The sample shows around 40,000 clones, just over 90% of them seen only once. Sequenced here: CD4+ T cells from peripheral blood mononuclear cells, sampled in the first trimester of pregnancy. The sequence was collected from a female donor in good health, enrolled as a control in a pregnancy study.

The CDR3 loop reads CASLRLASYEQYF. CDR3 coding DNA: TGTGCCAGCTTGCGACTAGCTTCCTACGAGCAGTACTTC. The chain joins TRBV5-8 to TRBJ2-7; the match to TRBD2 covers 7 bases. Germline V gene lookup returns CDR1 SGHTS and CDR2 YDEGEE. This CDR3 region has 13 residues. V gave up 7 bases and J gave up 1 base; unmatched junction bases: 5.